This passage covers 18 T cell receptor gamma chains from one sample sequenced in a study of gamma-delta T cells after stem cell transplantation. TCRdb re-called the RT-PCR reads using CATT. The sample carries about 1,200 gamma-chain clones, 60% recorded once. The material sequenced was gamma-delta T cells. The receptor source for this set is a human donor. It is not recorded whose cells these are; they may come from a transplant donor.

The rearrangement uses TRGV4 and TRGJ1 or TRGJ2. The CDR3 consists of 12 residues. The germline CDR1 and CDR2 sequences are EGSTGY and YDSYTSSV. V lost 10 bases and J lost 1; bases outside the gene matches: 7. The CDR3 is CATEANYYKKLF. The CDR3 nucleotides read TGTGCCACTGAGGCTAATTATTATAAGAAACTCTTT.

The V and J genes are TRGV8 and TRGJ1 or TRGJ2. The J gene was not available in TCRdb and was assigned here by matching the DNA to germline segments. Germline V gene data show CDR1 as VENAVY and CDR2 as YDSYNSRV. This CDR3 has 13 residues. V shed 3 bases and J 3 bases; nucleotides not matched to a gene: 5. The CDR3 loop is CATWDPLYYKKLF. The CDR3 DNA follows: TGTGCCACCTGGGATCCTCTTTATTATAAGAAACTCTTT.

The rearrangement uses TRGV2 and TRGJ1 or TRGJ2. No J gene is reported in TCRdb; it was inferred here by comparing the DNA with germline. In germline, CDR1 is EGSNGY, CDR2 YDSYNSKV. Unmatched junction bases numbered 4, after V lost 0 bases and J lost 5 bases. The CDR3 has 13 residues. The CDR3 DNA reads as TGTGCCACCTGGGACGGGCAGGATTATAAGAAACTCTTT. Translated: CATWDGQDYKKLF.

The V gene was identified as TRGV4, while no J gene was called. Germline lookup yields CDR1 EGSTGY and CDR2 YDSYTSSV. The CDR3 totals 11 residues. CDR3 sequence reads: CATWDGLRELF. Here the CDR3 DNA reads TGTGCCACCTGGGATGGGCTTAGGGAACTCTTT.

CDR3 in amino acids: CATWDGEDYKKLF. The CDR3 nucleotides are TGTGCCACCTGGGATGGAGAGGATTATAAGAAACTCTTT. This chain connects TRGV4 to TRGJ1 or TRGJ2. The J gene, left out of TCRdb, was set here by checking the DNA against germline. In germline, CDR1 is EGSTGY, CDR2 YDSYTSSV. This CDR3 region has 13 residues. V gave up 1 base and J gave up 5 bases; unmatched junction bases: 5.

The chain couples TRGV4 to TRGJ1 or TRGJ2. As TCRdb names no J gene, one was assigned here on the basis of a DNA match to germline. Per germline, CDR1 EGSTGY and CDR2 YDSYTSSV. J lost 8 bases, V lost 2 bases, and 9 bases had no gene match. This CDR3 region has 13 residues. The CDR3 protein is CATWDARRNKKLF. In DNA form, the CDR3 reads TGTGCCACCTGGGATGCCCGCAGGAATAAGAAACTCTTT.

The genes are TRGV4 and TRGJ1 or TRGJ2. As TCRdb names no J gene, one was assigned here on the basis of a DNA match to germline. The germline V gene has CDR1 EGSTGY and CDR2 YDSYTSSV. The CDR3 consists of 13 residues. V was clipped by 5 bases and J by 6 bases; unmatched bases: 10. CDR3 amino acids: CATWAPFCYKKLF. The CDR3 DNA reads TGTGCCACCTGGGCGCCGTTCTGTTATAAGAAACTCTTT.

This clone was counted a few times. This sample also contains other DNA sequences that code for the same CDR3. The V and J genes are TRGV2 and TRGJ1 or TRGJ2. TCRdb supplies no J gene; here it was assigned by aligning the nucleotide sequence to germline. This CDR3 has 12 amino acids. The junction had 0 bases not matched to a gene; V was cut back by 1 base and J by 3 bases. The germline CDR1 and CDR2 sequences are EGSNGY and YDSYNSKV. CDR3 in amino acids: CATWDGYYKKLF. CDR3 nucleotides: TGTGCCACCTGGGACGGTTATTATAAGAAACTCTTT.

This chain uses TRGV5 with TRGJ1 or TRGJ2. The J gene was not available in TCRdb and was assigned here by matching the DNA to germline segments. The CDR3 covers 12 residues. V was pared by 3 bases and J by 3 bases, with 2 bases of the junction left unmatched. Germline assignment: CDR1 VINAFY and CDR2 YDVSNSKD. The CDR3 spells CATWDAYYKKLF. The CDR3 region has the DNA TGTGCCACCTGGGACGCTTATTATAAGAAACTCTTT.

This clone has a handful of counts. The rearrangement uses TRGV4 and TRGJP1. The CDR3 length is 13 residues. CDR1 is EGSTGY and CDR2 is YDSYTSSV in the germline V gene. V dropped 9 bases and J dropped 0; count of bases not matched to a gene: 4. Here the CDR3 DNA reads TGTGCCACCACTTATACCACTGGTTGGTTCAAGATATTT. Translated, it gives CATTYTTGWFKIF.

This clone was detected a few times. J is TRGJ1 or TRGJ2 and V is TRGV4. The germline V gene encodes CDR1 EGSTGY and CDR2 YDSYTSSV. CDR3 length equals 11 residues. V trimming: 0 bases; J trimming: 12 bases; junction bases outside the gene matches: 5. Here the CDR3 reads CATWDGPGKLF. The CDR3 nucleotides are TGTGCCACCTGGGATGGGCCCGGGAAACTCTTT.

The chain has TRGV9 and TRGJ1 or TRGJ2. The CDR3 extends over 14 amino acids. CDR1 is GITISATS and CDR2 is ISYDGTV in the germline V gene (reference sequence). Unmatched junction bases numbered 5, after V lost 3 bases and J lost 0 bases. The CDR3 DNA reads TGTGCCTTGTGGGAGACCGCGAATTATTATAAGAAACTCTTT. Translating it yields CALWETANYYKKLF.

Concerning this clone itself: A much larger clone differs by one base, so this may be a read error. The sample holds other DNA sequences that translate to the same CDR3. The rearrangement uses TRGV9 and TRGJP. TCRdb does not report a J gene; here it was assigned by matching the DNA to germline references. Looked up from germline, CDR1 is GITISATS and CDR2 is ISYDGTV (reference sequence). The V and J ends lost 0 bases and 7 bases, in that order; junction bases with no gene match: 3. CDR3 length equals 16 residues. The CDR3 loop reads CALWEVQELGKKIKVF. CDR3 nucleotides: TGTGCCTTGTGGGAGGTGCAGGAGTTGGGCAAAAAAATCAAGGTATTT.

Concerning this clone itself: One junction end does not reproduce the germline sequence, and a read error may be involved. V is TRGV2 and J is TRGJP1. TCRdb gives no J gene; it was assigned here by matching the DNA to germline. Germline V lookup: CDR1 EGSNGY, CDR2 YDSYNSKV. This CDR3 is 14 amino acids long. CDR3: CASWDGLGGWFKIF. The CDR3 coding sequence is TGTGCCTCCTGGGACGGGCTTGGGGGTTGGTTCAAGATATTT.

This clone was detected once. The chain is built from TRGV9 and TRGJP. TCRdb lists no J gene, so it was determined here by aligning the DNA to germline. The CDR3 has 15 amino acids. With V trimmed by 2 bases and J by 9 bases, 4 bases remained unmatched. Germline V gene data show CDR1 as GITISATS and CDR2 as ISYDGTV (reference sequence). For the CDR3, the DNA is TGTGCCTTGTGGGAGGAGGGGTTGGGCAAAAAAATCAAGGTATTT. This sequence encodes CALWEEGLGKKIKVF.

No V segment was called; the J segment is TRGJ1 or TRGJ2. The CDR3 length is 14 residues. As DNA, the CDR3 is TGTGCCACCTGGGACGGGCGTTATCGTTATAAGAAACTCTTT. Translating it yields CATWDGRYRYKKLF.

The chain employs TRGV2 and TRGJ1 or TRGJ2. TCRdb does not report a J gene; here it was assigned by matching the DNA to germline references. Germline V gives CDR1 EGSNGY, CDR2 YDSYNSKV. The length of the CDR3 is 14 residues. V trimming: 0 bases; J trimming: 7 bases; junction bases outside the gene matches: 9. DNA of the CDR3: TGTGCCACCTGGGACGGGCCGGGGTGGTATAAGAAACTCTTT. Protein product: CATWDGPGWYKKLF.

A few counts support this clone. This sequence joins TRGV3 and TRGJ1 or TRGJ2. After removal of 0 bases from V and 0 bases from J, the junction contained 2 bases not matched to a gene. Germline CDR1 reads VTNTFY; CDR2 reads YDVSTARD (reference sequence). This CDR3 spans 14 amino acids. The CDR3 loop reads CATWDRPNYYKKLF. The CDR3 DNA is TGTGCCACCTGGGACAGGCCGAATTATTATAAGAAACTCTTT.